One sample yielded the 23 T cell receptor beta chains listed below, sequenced in a study of T cell responses to AZD1222 COVID-19 vaccine. This table comes from immunoSEQ multiplex PCR, and its TCRdb copy is limited to in-frame clones, with some not included. The sample has about 120,000 clones; around nine tenths are singletons. This material consisted of peripheral blood, taken on day 0 of AZD1222 vaccination. The receptor source for this set is an adult in good health.

The chain has TRBV3-1 (or the pseudogene TRBV3-2) and TRBJ1-2; the match to TRBD1 covers 7 bases. J was trimmed by 4 bases and V by 0 bases; bases with no gene match: 8. The CDR3 sequence is 16 residues long. CDR1 is LGHDT and CDR2 is YNNKEL in the germline V gene (reference sequence). CDR3 in amino acids: CASSQDPGGRSYGYTF. The CDR3 DNA reads as TGTGCCAGCAGCCAAGATCCAGGGGGGAGAAGCTATGGCTACACCTTC.

V and J are TRBV11-1 and TRBJ1-6; 7 nucleotides line up with TRBD1. Losses at the gene ends were 4 bases for V and 0 bases for J; bases not matched to a gene: 3. The germline CDR1 and CDR2 sequences are SGHAT and FQDESV (reference sequence). The CDR3 totals 16 residues. In DNA, the CDR3 is TGTGCCAGCAGCTCGACAGGGAGCTCCTATAATTCACCCCTCCACTTT. This translates into CASSSTGSSYNSPLHF.

This chain uses TRBV7-5 with TRBJ2-3; the D call TRBD2 from the table was never checked on the DNA. TRBV7-5 is described as a pseudogene. The CDR3 runs to 17 residues. The CDR3 reads CVRSFRGTSGATDTQYF. DNA of the CDR3: TGTGTCAGAAGCTTCCGGGGGACTAGCGGGGCCACAGATACGCAGTATTTT.

The chain uses TRBV5-1 and TRBJ1-2; 7 bases line up with TRBD1. Trimming at V came to 5 bases and at J to 4 bases, leaving 5 bases not matched to a gene. Germline assignment: CDR1 SGHRS and CDR2 YFSETQ. CDR3 size: 13 residues. Written as DNA, the CDR3 is TGCGCCAGCAGATCGACAGGGACCTATGGCTACACCTTC. Residues: CASRSTGTYGYTF.

The V and J genes are TRBV6-2 or TRBV6-3 and TRBJ1-2; unclear D gene. Per the germline V gene, CDR1 is MNHEY and CDR2 is SVGEGT. Trimming took 6 bases from V and 4 from J, leaving 15 bases between them. The CDR3 sequence is 14 residues long. CDR3 sequence reads: CASSLRYPIYGYTF. In nucleotides, the CDR3 is TGTGCCAGCAGCCTTCGCTACCCCATCTATGGCTACACCTTC.

Only one count was recorded for this clone. The chain combines TRBV27 with TRBJ2-7, with D perhaps assigned TRBD1 or TRBD2 (5 bases each). Trimming stripped 0 bases from V and 6 bases from J, with 9 bases between. The CDR3 runs to 13 residues. Germline lookup yields CDR1 MNHEY and CDR2 SMNVEV (reference sequence). The CDR3 sequence: CASSLSGVFEQYF. CDR3 in DNA: TGTGCCAGCAGTTTATCGGGGGTGTTCGAGCAGTACTTC.

The count of this clone is one. This sequence joins TRBV18 and TRBJ2-5; D not resolved. The V gene's germline CDR1 is KGHSH and CDR2 LQKENI. The CDR3 is 14 amino acids. V shed 0 bases and J shed 2 bases, with 7 bases lying between them. CDR3 coding DNA: TGTGCCAGCTCACCACCGGGCAGGCAAGAGACCCAGTACTTC. This gives the protein CASSPPGRQETQYF.

V usage is TRBV6-6 and J usage is TRBJ1-6, with 7 bases matching TRBD1. Germline lookup yields CDR1 MNHNY and CDR2 SVGAGI (reference sequence). V lost 6 bases to trimming and J lost 7 bases; unmatched junction nucleotides: 6. This CDR3 comprises 14 residues. CDR3 amino acids: CASRIQGDNSPLHF. CDR3 coding DNA: TGTGCCAGCAGGATTCAGGGGGACAATTCACCCCTCCACTTT.

In DNA form, the CDR3 reads TGTGCCAGCAACCCCGGGACAGGACCTTCGAACACCGGGGAGCTGTTTTTT. It codes for CASNPGTGPSNTGELFF. The chain combines TRBV5-8 with TRBJ2-2, with 8 bases identical to TRBD1. This CDR3 spans 17 amino acids. The V gene's germline CDR1 is SGHTS and CDR2 YDEGEE. Unmatched junction bases numbered 10, after V lost 6 bases and J lost 0 bases.

J is TRBJ2-1 and V is TRBV7-9, with D perhaps given as TRBD1 or TRBD2 (5 bases each). This CDR3 contains 15 residues. CDR1 and CDR2 (germline): SEHNR, FQNEAQ (reference sequence). Trimming cost V 1 base and J 6 bases, with 13 bases left between them. The CDR3 region is CASSLGGTASNEQFF. CDR3 in DNA: TGTGCCAGCAGCTTAGGGGGGACGGCTAGCAATGAGCAGTTCTTC.

The V gene is TRBV7-2, the J gene TRBJ2-2, with D unresolved. Trimming left V 2 bases short and J 1 base short, with 8 bases between. The CDR3 has 15 amino acids. Germline V lookup: CDR1 SGHTA, CDR2 FQGNSA. As DNA, the CDR3 is TGTGCCAGCAGCTTATCGGTCCAGAACACCGGGGAGCTGTTTTTT. Protein sequence: CASSLSVQNTGELFF.

The chain carries TRBV7-9 and TRBJ1-4; D perhaps matches TRBD1 (6 bases). The CDR3 is 13 amino acids. V lost 3 bases and J 8 bases, leaving 10 bases between the germline ends. Germline loops: CDR1 SEHNR, CDR2 FQNEAQ (reference sequence). CDR3 DNA sequence: TGTGCCAGCAGCTTGGGAGGGGGAGAAAAACTGTTTTTT. Encoded protein: CASSLGGGEKLFF.

This chain links TRBV6-5 with TRBJ2-7, with 8 bases matching TRBD1. With 1 base clipped from V and 0 bases from J, the junction kept 5 bases outside the gene matches. The CDR3 is made up of 16 amino acids. CDR1 is MNHEY and CDR2 is SVGAGI in the germline V gene. DNA of the CDR3: TGTGCCAGCAGTTACTTATCAGGGGGCATCTCCTACGAGCAGTACTTC. Its translation: CASSYLSGGISYEQYF.

The chain employs TRBV5-6 and TRBJ2-7; 9 bases are shared with TRBD1. Germline V gene sequence: CDR1 SGHDT, CDR2 YYEEEE. V shed 3 bases and J 3 bases; nucleotides not matched to a gene: 4. The CDR3 is 14 amino acids. CDR3 amino acids: CASSYTGGGYEQYF. The CDR3, as DNA: TGTGCCAGCAGCTATACAGGGGGCGGCTACGAGCAGTACTTC.

The chain couples TRBV7-9 to TRBJ2-7; possible D gene TRBD1, 5 bases. Trimming took off 6 bases at V and 3 bases at J, with 18 bases between the two ends. CDR3 length: 15 residues. Germline assignment: CDR1 SEHNR and CDR2 FQNEAQ (reference sequence). As DNA, the CDR3 is TGTGCCAGCAGTTACAGCACCCAGGGCCTCTACGAGCAGTACTTC. Its translation is CASSYSTQGLYEQYF.

This clone showed up just once. Other DNA sequences from this sample encode an identical CDR3 as well. The genes are TRBV5-1 and TRBJ1-2, with a possible D match to TRBD1 (6 bases). V was shortened by 4 bases and J by 2 bases, with 12 bases between the two germline ends. Germline loops: CDR1 SGHRS, CDR2 YFSETQ. CDR3 size: 14 residues. CDR3 region: CASSPATGNYGYTF. In DNA, the CDR3 is TGCGCCAGCAGCCCTGCTACAGGGAACTATGGCTACACCTTC.

V and J are TRBV19 and TRBJ1-5; possible D gene TRBD1, 5 bases. This CDR3 has 15 amino acids. Germline V gene lookup returns CDR1 LNHDA and CDR2 SQIVND (reference sequence). Trimming shortened V by 5 bases and J by 0 bases, and 11 bases separated the two germline ends. Here the CDR3 reads CASSRRQYSNQPQHF. Here the CDR3 DNA reads TGTGCCAGTAGTCGAAGACAGTATAGCAATCAGCCCCAGCATTTT.

In its sample, this clone was seen once. The chain has TRBV28 and TRBJ2-7; 11 bases map to TRBD1. V lost 11 bases, J lost 6 bases, and 12 bases stayed unmatched. The CDR3 consists of 14 residues. Germline CDR1 MDHEN, CDR2 SYDVKM. The CDR3 DNA reads TGTGCCGCTCTAGTTGGACAGGGGGCCGGCGAGCAGTACTTC. Translating it yields CAALVGQGAGEQYF.

This sequence joins TRBV19 and TRBJ1-2, with 12 bases that match TRBD1. The CDR3 has 14 amino acids. The junction had 4 bases not matched to a gene; V was cut back by 9 bases and J by 2 bases. The germline V gene encodes CDR1 LNHDA and CDR2 SQIVND (reference sequence). CDR3 loop: CASRGQGANYGYTF. Here the CDR3 DNA reads TGTGCCAGCCGGGGACAGGGGGCAAACTATGGCTACACCTTC.

This sequence joins TRBV3-1 (or the pseudogene TRBV3-2) and TRBJ2-4; D is unclear. The CDR3 has 17 amino acids. Germline V gives CDR1 LGHDT, CDR2 YNNKEL (reference sequence). V was trimmed by 0 bases and J by 0 bases, leaving 12 bases between them. CDR3 in DNA: TGTGCCAGCAGCCAAGATGGGCAGATCCTAGCCAAAAACATTCAGTACTTC. Translating gives CASSQDGQILAKNIQYF.

The chain recombines TRBV6-5 with TRBJ1-1; 8 bases are shared with TRBD1. CDR3 length equals 15 residues. Per the germline V gene, CDR1 is MNHEY and CDR2 is SVGAGI. The V segment lost 5 bases and the J segment 11 bases; nucleotides outside the gene matches: 16. For the CDR3, the DNA is TGTGCCAGCAGTCTTACTACCTCTCAGGGGGCTAGGGCTTTCTTT. Its translation: CASSLTTSQGARAFF.

The chain uses TRBV9 and TRBJ1-1; D unclear. The germline CDR1 and CDR2 sequences are SGDLS and YYNGEE. The germline V and J ends were trimmed by 4 bases and 3 bases, with 4 bases remaining between them. The length of the CDR3 is 11 residues. CDR3 nucleotide sequence: TGTGCCAGCAGCTCTCACACTGAAGCTTTCTTT. Protein sequence: CASSSHTEAFF.

This clone was detected only once. This chain joins TRBV7-2 and TRBJ1-1; D ambiguous. CDR1 is SGHTA, CDR2 FQGNSA, per germline. V lost 5 bases and J lost 0, with 10 bases in between. CDR3 length: 14 amino acids. CDR3 loop: CASSLMGMNTEAFF. The CDR3, as DNA: TGTGCCAGCAGCCTCATGGGGATGAACACTGAAGCTTTCTTT.